This T cell receptor beta chain was captured in a study of OX40 agonist ivuxolimab in advanced cancers. Study-wide context: The study enrolled dose-escalation patients with hepatocellular carcinoma, melanoma, renal cell or head and neck cancer.

Study results and caveats: Several nonresponders also turned out to have low normalized T-cell clonal expansion.

On this clone: Its target is unknown.

Repertoires were generated with immunoSEQ multiplex PCR, while TCRdb's copy carries only in-frame clones and drops some. This table has some 39,000 clones, less than 90% appearing once. CDR1 is LNHDA and CDR2 is SQIVND in the germline V gene (reference sequence). V trimming: 5 bases; J trimming: 7 bases; junction bases outside the gene matches: 5. The CDR3 is 14 amino acids. The chain uses TRBV19 and TRBJ1-4; 9 nucleotides match TRBD1. This sequence originates from an adult with an advanced solid tumor such as melanoma, head and neck, liver or kidney cancer. The sequences come from CD4+ or CD8+ T cells sorted from blood, collected in a trial of the OX40 agonist ivuxolimab. DNA of the CDR3: TGTGCCAGTAGTCTAGGACAGGGGCGTGAAAAACTGTTTTTT. This sequence encodes CASSLGQGREKLFF.